Listed here are 23 T cell receptor beta chains from one sample, sequenced in a study of Ad26.COV2.S vaccination and SARS-CoV-2 variants. As to treatment: approximately 18 received Ad26.COV2.S at low or high dose, single or two shots; about 5 received placebo; per-sample allocation not given. Sampling was done on day 63 after the first vaccine or placebo injection. This table comes from immunoSEQ multiplex PCR, and its TCRdb copy is limited to in-frame clones, with some not included. The repertoire holds 410,000 or so clones, with around 90% as singletons. The sequences come from peripheral blood, collected in a trial of Ad26.COV2.S vaccine versus placebo. The source of these receptors is a person aged 18-65 years who received the Ad26.COV2.S COVID-19 vaccine or a placebo.

V and J are TRBV28 and TRBJ1-1; 8 bases align to TRBD1. Germline-derived CDR1 and CDR2 are MDHEN and SYDVKM. The length of the CDR3 is 15 residues. Unmatched junction bases numbered 5, after V lost 1 base and J lost 4 bases. The CDR3 sequence: CASSLSSDRVTEAFF. The CDR3 bases are TGTGCCAGCAGTTTATCCTCGGACAGGGTCACTGAAGCTTTCTTT.

The rearrangement joins TRBV6-6 to TRBJ1-3; tentatively, D is TRBD1 (5 bases). Germline loops: CDR1 MNHNY, CDR2 SVGAGI (reference sequence). The CDR3 covers 15 residues. V lost 6 bases, J lost 4 bases, and 16 bases lay in between. CDR3 sequence reads: CASSPFRASGNTIYF. CDR3 bases: TGTGCCAGCAGCCCTTTCAGGGCCTCAGGAAACACCATATATTTT.

The chain employs TRBV7-2 and TRBJ2-7; 8 nucleotides line up with TRBD1. This CDR3 has 14 amino acids. The trim removed 5 bases at V and 4 bases at J, leaving 7 bases unmatched. Germline-derived CDR1 and CDR2 are SGHTA and FQGNSA. For the CDR3, the DNA is TGTGCCAGCAGCCTTCAGGGGGCGGGATACGAGCAGTACTTC. It yields the protein CASSLQGAGYEQYF.

This chain joins TRBV6-5 and TRBJ1-5; D call uncertain. This CDR3 is 11 amino acids long. The germline V and J ends were trimmed by 8 bases and 5 bases, with 7 bases remaining between them. Germline V gives CDR1 MNHEY, CDR2 SVGAGI. The CDR3 DNA follows: TGTGCCAGCGGCTCATATCAGCCCCAGCATTTT. As protein: CASGSYQPQHF.

The chain carries TRBV6-2 or TRBV6-3 and TRBJ1-5, with D unresolved. This CDR3 spans 13 amino acids. Trimming shortened V by 4 bases and J by 8 bases, and 12 bases separated the two germline ends. CDR1 MNHEY and CDR2 SVGEGT come from the germline V gene. Written as DNA, the CDR3 is TGTGCCAGCAGTTTTGATGGGATCAAGCCCCAGCATTTT. This gives the protein CASSFDGIKPQHF.

Only a few counts were recorded for this clone. The chain employs TRBV7-9 and TRBJ1-3, with D uncertain. Trimming removed 5 bases from V and 2 bases from J, with 4 bases in between. Germline assignment: CDR1 SEHNR and CDR2 FQNEAQ (reference sequence). The CDR3 is 12 amino acids. The CDR3 DNA reads TGTGCCAGCAGCACCACTGGAAACACCATATATTTT. Its protein is CASSTTGNTIYF. Filled out from reference TRBV7-9 and TRBJ1-3, the complete variable domain reads DTGVSQNPRHKITKRGQNVTFRCDPISEHNRLYWYRQTLGQGPEFLTYFQNEAQLEKSRLLSDRFSAERPKGSFSTLEIQRTEQGDSAMYLCASSTTGNTIYFGEGSWLTVV.

The J gene is TRBJ2-1, the V gene TRBV20-1; TRBD1 is a possible D gene (6 bases). The germline CDR1 and CDR2 sequences are DFQATT and SNEGSKA (reference sequence). V lost 6 bases and J lost 6, with 9 bases in between. This CDR3 contains 11 residues. In DNA form, the CDR3 reads TGCAGTGCCAGGGGAAGCAATGAGCAGTTCTTC. It yields the protein CSARGSNEQFF.

This rearrangement joins TRBV28 to TRBJ1-5; TRBD1 matches at 9 bases. The CDR3 sequence is 15 residues long. Germline lookup yields CDR1 MDHEN and CDR2 SYDVKM. With 4 bases clipped from V and 6 bases from J, the junction kept 7 bases outside the gene matches. The CDR3 loop is CASSSRTGVPQPQHF. The CDR3 coding sequence is TGTGCCAGCAGTTCGAGGACAGGGGTACCTCAGCCCCAGCATTTT. The complete variable domain, with remaining parts taken from reference TRBV28 and TRBJ1-5, reads DVKVTQSSRYLVKRTGEKVFLECVQDMDHENMFWYRQDPGLGLRLIYFSYDVKMKEKGDIPEGYSVSREKKERFSLILESASTNQTSMYLCASSSRTGVPQPQHFGDGTRLSIL.

The rearrangement joins TRBV7-8 to TRBJ1-5; D unclear. Germline loops: CDR1 SGHVS, CDR2 FQNEAQ. This CDR3 has 15 residues. V lost 2 bases and J lost 3, with 11 bases in between. CDR3 in DNA: TGTGCCAGCAGCTTATTACCCGGGAACAATCAGCCCCAGCATTTT. Protein sequence: CASSLLPGNNQPQHF.

V usage is TRBV4-1 and J usage is TRBJ2-7; the D gene is possibly TRBD2 (5 bases). CDR3 length: 15 amino acids. V shed 1 base and J shed 3 bases, with 13 bases lying between them. The germline gives CDR1 MGHRA, CDR2 YSYEKL. CDR3 bases: TGCGCCAGCAGCCAAGCCCCAACCGGGGTCTACGAGCAGTACTTC. Its protein product is CASSQAPTGVYEQYF.

The gene calls are TRBV18 and TRBJ1-3; TRBD1 aligns across 7 bases. Looked up from germline, CDR1 is KGHSH and CDR2 is LQKENI. The ends lost 2 bases at V and 0 bases at J; junction bases unmatched: 4. The CDR3 is 16 residues long. CDR3 nucleotide sequence: TGTGCCAGCTCACCAAGGGACAGTTACTCTGGAAACACCATATATTTT. Translation gives CASSPRDSYSGNTIYF.

As for this clone: Other DNA sequences in this sample translate to the same CDR3. The CDR3 region is CASSLGTSGSYEQYF. The CDR3 DNA sequence: TGTGCCAGCAGTTTAGGGACTAGCGGGAGTTACGAGCAGTACTTC. The chain employs TRBV27 and TRBJ2-7, with 14 bases aligning to TRBD2. The CDR3 consists of 15 residues. The V and J ends lost 2 bases and 4 bases, in that order; junction bases with no gene match: 1. Germline V gene lookup returns CDR1 MNHEY and CDR2 SMNVEV (reference sequence).

This sequence joins TRBV28 and TRBJ2-7; 8 nucleotides line up with TRBD2. The length of the CDR3 is 15 residues. Germline CDR1 and CDR2: MDHEN and SYDVKM. Losses at the gene ends were 7 bases for V and 5 bases for J; bases not matched to a gene: 13. This CDR3 reads CASTTGGGAPDEQYF. The CDR3 DNA reads as TGTGCCAGCACTACGGGGGGGGGTGCCCCTGACGAGCAGTACTTC.

The J gene is TRBJ1-5, the V gene TRBV7-8, with D maybe TRBD1 (6 bases). Per germline, CDR1 SGHVS and CDR2 FQNEAQ. The CDR3 totals 15 residues. V lost 5 bases and J 0 bases, leaving 11 bases between the germline ends. The CDR3 loop reads CASSGQSNSNQPQHF. Here the CDR3 DNA reads TGTGCCAGCAGCGGACAGTCTAATAGCAATCAGCCCCAGCATTTT.

The chain uses TRBV4-1 and TRBJ2-7; 10 nucleotides line up with TRBD1. Germline lookup yields CDR1 MGHRA and CDR2 YSYEKL. V dropped 1 base and J dropped 4; count of bases not matched to a gene: 10. This CDR3 has 17 amino acids. The chain's CDR3 is CASSQGPAGQGFYEQYF. DNA of the CDR3: TGCGCCAGCAGCCAAGGTCCTGCGGGACAGGGGTTTTACGAGCAGTACTTC.

Notes on this clone: Other DNA sequences of this sample code for an identical CDR3. V usage is TRBV18 and J usage is TRBJ1-5; D not certain. The V end was cut by 2 bases, the J end by 1 base, with 3 bases between. The CDR3 extends over 13 amino acids. Germline CDR1 KGHSH, CDR2 LQKENI. Here the CDR3 reads CASSPGSNQPQHF. CDR3 nucleotide sequence: TGTGCCAGCTCACCAGGAAGCAATCAGCCCCAGCATTTT. The full variable domain, in which reference TRBV18 and TRBJ1-5 provide the parts outside the CDR3, is NAGVMQNPRHLVRRRGQEARLRCSPMKGHSHVYWYRQLPEEGLKFMVYLQKENIIDESGMPKERFSAEFPKEGPSILRIQQVVRGDSAAYFCASSPGSNQPQHFGDGTRLSIL.

The chain combines TRBV3-1 (or the pseudogene TRBV3-2) with TRBJ1-1; 8 nucleotides align to TRBD1. The CDR3 contains 13 residues. Trimming at V came to 1 base and at J to 10 bases, leaving 5 bases not matched to a gene. CDR1 and CDR2 (germline): LGHDT, YNNKEL (reference sequence). CDR3 amino acids: CASSQVGGTGAFF. CDR3 coding DNA: TGTGCCAGCAGCCAAGTAGGAGGGACAGGAGCTTTCTTT.

The chain employs TRBV9 and TRBJ1-2, with 10 bases that match TRBD1. The CDR3 contains 14 residues. The germline gives CDR1 SGDLS, CDR2 YYNGEE. Losses at the gene ends were 5 bases for V and 4 bases for J; bases not matched to a gene: 5. The CDR3 region has the DNA TGTGCCAGCAGTGGGACAGGGGACCGCTATGGCTACACCTTC. It codes for CASSGTGDRYGYTF.

The chain is built from TRBV6-4 and TRBJ1-1; D unclear. The CDR3 totals 16 residues. Germline V gene sequence: CDR1 MRHNA, CDR2 SNTAGT. V dropped 4 bases and J dropped 5 bases, with 20 bases sitting between them. CDR3 sequence reads: CASSGEGPMGRTEAFF. CDR3 nucleotide sequence: TGTGCCAGCAGTGGTGAGGGCCCGATGGGTCGGACTGAAGCTTTCTTT.

CDR3 DNA: TGTGCCAGCAGTTACCCAGGAGCAGACAACTATGGCTACACCTTC. This gives the protein CASSYPGADNYGYTF. V and J are TRBV6-5 and TRBJ1-2; no clear D. The germline CDR1 and CDR2 sequences are MNHEY and SVGAGI. The germline V and J ends were trimmed by 2 bases and 2 bases, with 12 bases remaining between them. The CDR3 contains 15 residues.

In its sample, this clone was seen a few times. V is TRBV6-4 and J is TRBJ2-6, with D tentatively TRBD1 (5 bases). V was pared by 5 bases and J by 2 bases, with 13 bases between. Germline CDR1 is MRHNA and CDR2 is SNTAGT. CDR3 length: 16 amino acids. CDR3 DNA sequence: TGTGCCAGCAGTAATAGCAGGGATGCTGGGGCCAACGTCCTGACTTTC. This gives the protein CASSNSRDAGANVLTF.

The V call is TRBV19, the J call TRBJ2-7, with D possibly TRBD1 on 5 matching bases. This CDR3 is built from 15 residues. Germline CDR1 is LNHDA and CDR2 is SQIVND (reference sequence). The germline V and J ends were trimmed by 6 bases and 0 bases, with 15 bases remaining between them. CDR3 nucleotides: TGTGCCAGTAGCCCTGACAGCTTTTTCTCCTACGAGCAGTACTTC. Translated, it gives CASSPDSFFSYEQYF.

This chain connects TRBV3-1 (or the pseudogene TRBV3-2) to TRBJ1-1, with 7 bases that match TRBD1. The CDR3 loop spans 16 amino acids. In germline, CDR1 is LGHDT, CDR2 YNNKEL (reference sequence). Trimming at V came to 4 bases and at J to 1 base, leaving 9 bases not matched to a gene. The CDR3 DNA is TGTGCCAGCAGCCGACAGGGCGGGAGTTCGAACACTGAAGCTTTCTTT. Its translation: CASSRQGGSSNTEAFF.